Shown below are 32 T cell receptor beta chains from a single sample sequenced in a study of blood T cell repertoires in COVID-19. Assay: immunoSEQ multiplex PCR; the TCRdb copy retains only in-frame clones and omits some. The data contain approximately 210,000 clones, approximately 94% of them singletons. Sequenced input: peripheral blood. The receptors originated from a man aged 25 to 40 with COVID-19, enrolled during active disease.

The chain has TRBV5-5 and TRBJ1-3; possible D gene TRBD1, 5 bases. The germline V gene has CDR1 SGHKS and CDR2 YYEKEE (reference sequence). V was shortened by 3 bases and J by 0 bases, with 19 bases between the two germline ends. The length of the CDR3 is 18 residues. The CDR3 loop is CASSWGLSGSYSGNTIYF. CDR3 nucleotides: TGTGCCAGCAGCTGGGGCCTGAGTGGCAGCTACTCTGGAAACACCATATATTTT.

Points on this clone: Other DNA sequences in the sample encode the same CDR3. V and J are TRBV2 and TRBJ1-1, with a tentative D call TRBD1 (5 bases). The CDR3 spans 14 residues. V was pared by 3 bases and J by 0 bases, with 8 bases between. Germline-derived CDR1 and CDR2 are SNHLY and FYNNEI. This chain's CDR3 is CASSEQGMNTEAFF. For the CDR3, the DNA is TGTGCCAGCAGTGAGCAGGGTATGAACACTGAAGCTTTCTTT.

CDR3 coding DNA: TGTGCCAGCTCATCTCCCGGGACAGGATCTTACGAGCAGTACTTC. It codes for CASSSPGTGSYEQYF. J is TRBJ2-7 and V is TRBV18, with 8 bases lining up with TRBD1. CDR1 and CDR2 from the germline V gene are KGHSH and LQKENI. The CDR3 contains 15 residues. V lost 5 bases and J lost 4; bases outside the gene matches: 10.

The genes are TRBV2 and TRBJ1-1; D gene ambiguous. The CDR3 loop spans 11 amino acids. The germline V gene has CDR1 SNHLY and CDR2 FYNNEI. V was trimmed by 6 bases and J by 11 bases, leaving 13 bases between them. The CDR3 DNA reads TGTGCCAGCAGGATTGGACTCTGGGCTTTCTTT. Protein: CASRIGLWAFF.

The chain carries TRBV5-1 and TRBJ2-2; 10 bases line up with TRBD2. Germline V gene lookup returns CDR1 SGHRS and CDR2 YFSETQ. J gave up 0 bases and V 4 bases, and 6 bases lay outside the gene matches. The CDR3 extends over 17 amino acids. The CDR3 DNA reads TGCGCCAGCAGCCCCCGAACTAGCGGGGCGAACACCGGGGAGCTGTTTTTT. Translating gives CASSPRTSGANTGELFF.

CDR3: CASMFQARESTQYF. The CDR3 DNA is TGTGCCAGCATGTTCCAGGCTAGGGAGTCCACGCAGTATTTT. The genes are TRBV6-5 and TRBJ2-3; D might be TRBD2 (5 bases). The V gene lost 7 bases and the J gene lost 9 bases, with 20 bases spanning the gap. The CDR3 runs to 14 residues. Germline V gives CDR1 MNHEY, CDR2 SVGAGI.

This clone was seen just once. The chain combines TRBV10-3 with TRBJ2-7; 13 bases agree with TRBD2. In germline, CDR1 is ENHRY, CDR2 SYGVKD. J lost 0 bases, V lost 7 bases, and 12 bases had no gene match. The CDR3 has 18 amino acids. CDR3 loop: CAINKRTSGGATSYEQYF. The CDR3 DNA reads TGTGCCATCAACAAAAGGACTAGCGGGGGCGCGACCTCCTACGAGCAGTACTTC.

This chain connects TRBV11-2 to TRBJ2-2; D not certain. The ends were cut back, 6 bases at V and 5 bases at J, with 19 bases in the middle. This CDR3 is 16 amino acids long. Germline lookup yields CDR1 SGHAT and CDR2 FQNNGV. In nucleotides, the CDR3 is TGTGCCAGCAGTCAAACCGTTGGAGTTAGAACCGGGGAGCTGTTTTTT. Its translation is CASSQTVGVRTGELFF.

This clone was found once. This chain uses TRBV2 with TRBJ1-1; D is perhaps TRBD1 (5 bases). Germline CDR1 is SNHLY and CDR2 is FYNNEI. The CDR3 extends over 13 amino acids. Trimming took 5 bases from V and 1 from J, leaving 8 bases between them. The CDR3 coding sequence is TGTGCCAGCAGTTTCACAGGGAACACTGAAGCTTTCTTT. It yields the protein CASSFTGNTEAFF.

The J gene is TRBJ1-4, the V gene TRBV2; 12 positions agree with TRBD1. The CDR3 is 15 amino acids. In germline, CDR1 is SNHLY, CDR2 FYNNEI. The V gene end was trimmed by 6 bases and the J gene end by 5 bases; junction bases not matched to a gene: 4. This CDR3 reads CASSGTGGANEKLFF. Here the CDR3 DNA reads TGTGCCAGCAGCGGGACAGGGGGCGCGAATGAAAAACTGTTTTTT.

This chain connects TRBV3-1 (or the pseudogene TRBV3-2) to TRBJ1-3; 7 bases map to TRBD1. J was trimmed by 3 bases and V by 4 bases; bases with no gene match: 6. Germline CDR1 is LGHDT and CDR2 is YNNKEL (reference sequence). The CDR3 sequence is 15 residues long. This chain's CDR3 is CASSLSTGVGNTIYF. The CDR3 nucleotides are TGTGCCAGCAGCCTGTCTACAGGGGTTGGAAACACCATATATTTT.

The V call is TRBV30, the J call TRBJ1-2; 10 positions agree with TRBD1. The CDR3 has 14 residues. CDR1 and CDR2 from the germline V gene are GTSNPN and SVGIG (reference sequence). V dropped 3 bases and J dropped 9; count of bases not matched to a gene: 10. DNA of the CDR3: TGTGCCTGGAGGGGATTGGACAGGGGGACGAGCTACACCTTC. Its protein is CAWRGLDRGTSYTF.

In this sample, this clone turned up once. The chain carries TRBV20-1 and TRBJ2-2; 12 bases are shared with TRBD2. The CDR3 consists of 14 residues. Germline V gene lookup returns CDR1 DFQATT and CDR2 SNEGSKA (reference sequence). V lost 3 bases to trimming and J lost 10 bases; unmatched junction nucleotides: 6. CDR3 sequence (DNA): TGCAGTGCTAGTGCCTCTAGCGGGGGGGCGGAGCTGTTTTTT. Translated, it gives CSASASSGGAELFF.

This clone was counted between two and nine times. J is TRBJ2-1 and V is TRBV12-1; TRBD2, the D gene given by the table, was not confirmed from the DNA. TRBV12-1 is assigned pseudogene status. This CDR3 spans 14 amino acids. CDR3 DNA sequence: TGTGCCAGCAGCCCTAGACTAGCGGGGAATGAGCAGTTCTTC. The encoded protein is CASSPRLAGNEQFF.

Here the CDR3 DNA reads TGTGCCAGCAGAGCCACAGGTGGAGGAAACACCATATATTTT. Its translation: CASRATGGGNTIYF. The chain combines TRBV6-6 with TRBJ1-3; perhaps TRBD1 as D (5 bases). From germline, CDR1 is MNHNY and CDR2 SVGAGI (reference sequence). V shed 6 bases and J shed 4 bases, with 13 bases lying between them. This CDR3 region has 14 residues.

This clone was counted between two and nine times. The chain recombines TRBV19 with TRBJ1-4, with D possibly being TRBD1 (6 bases). CDR1 and CDR2 (germline): LNHDA, SQIVND (reference sequence). This CDR3 contains 14 residues. Trimming removed 6 bases at V and 7 bases at J, with 15 bases between. The CDR3 spells CASRPQGWAEKLFF. The DNA of the CDR3 is TGTGCCAGTAGGCCACAGGGATGGGCTGAAAAACTGTTTTTT.

The chain is built from TRBV4-1 and TRBJ2-2, with a possible D match to TRBD2 (6 bases). Germline CDR1 is MGHRA and CDR2 is YSYEKL. This CDR3 contains 15 residues. Trimming cost V 6 bases and J 3 bases, with 14 bases left between them. CDR3 amino acids: CASRDRPGDTGELFF. In nucleotides, the CDR3 is TGCGCCAGCAGAGACAGACCGGGGGACACCGGGGAGCTGTTTTTT.

This chain joins TRBV6-5 and TRBJ2-3; 7 bases map to TRBD1. CDR3 length: 13 amino acids. CDR1 and CDR2 (germline): MNHEY, SVGAGI. V was pared by 8 bases and J by 0 bases, with 2 bases of the junction left unmatched. The CDR3 nucleotides read TGTGCCAGCTCGGACAGGAGCACAGATACGCAGTATTTT. Translated: CASSDRSTDTQYF.

The chain recombines TRBV18 with TRBJ2-1, with 7 nucleotides matching TRBD2. V lost 1 base and J lost 2; bases outside the gene matches: 8. In germline, CDR1 is KGHSH, CDR2 LQKENI. CDR3 length: 17 residues. DNA for the CDR3: TGTGCCAGCTCACCACTAAGACTAGCCTTGACCTACAATGAGCAGTTCTTC. Encoded protein: CASSPLRLALTYNEQFF.

The V gene is TRBV28, the J gene TRBJ2-1; a possible D gene is TRBD2 (5 bases). Germline-derived CDR1 and CDR2 are MDHEN and SYDVKM. CDR3 length: 16 amino acids. Trimming cost V 6 bases and J 0 bases, with 15 bases left between them. CDR3 loop: CASSRLKAGSYNEQFF. The CDR3 DNA follows: TGTGCCAGCAGCCGTCTTAAGGCGGGCTCCTACAATGAGCAGTTCTTC.

V usage is TRBV6-6 and J usage is TRBJ1-3; D is ambiguous. V lost 0 bases and J 4 bases, leaving 10 bases between the germline ends. Germline V gene sequence: CDR1 MNHNY, CDR2 SVGAGI (reference sequence). This CDR3 is built from 15 residues. This chain's CDR3 is CASSYSAGIGNTIYF. The CDR3 DNA reads as TGTGCCAGCAGTTACTCAGCGGGGATCGGAAACACCATATATTTT.

This chain joins TRBV7-6 and TRBJ1-5; 8 positions agree with TRBD1. J lost 4 bases, V lost 5 bases, and 7 bases had no gene match. This CDR3 region has 15 residues. Germline CDR1 is SGHVS and CDR2 is FNYEAQ. CDR3 sequence reads: CASSPGGSGNQPQHF. The CDR3 nucleotides read TGTGCCAGCAGCCCAGGGGGCAGTGGTAATCAGCCCCAGCATTTT.

The chain employs TRBV6-5 and TRBJ1-1; D gene unclear. The ends were cut back, 6 bases at V and 1 base at J, with 9 bases in the middle. Germline V gene lookup returns CDR1 MNHEY and CDR2 SVGAGI. The CDR3 is 13 residues long. Written as DNA, the CDR3 is TGTGCCAGCAGCGCCCAGTGGAACACTGAAGCTTTCTTT. Its protein product is CASSAQWNTEAFF.

The rearrangement uses TRBV27 and TRBJ2-1; the match to TRBD2 covers 7 bases. The CDR3 is made up of 17 amino acids. V was pared by 2 bases and J by 8 bases, with 15 bases of the junction left unmatched. Germline CDR1 MNHEY, CDR2 SMNVEV (reference sequence). In DNA, the CDR3 is TGTGCCAGCAGTTTACAAGTAAGGCGGGGCGGGGGAGATGAGCAGTTCTTC. It yields the protein CASSLQVRRGGGDEQFF.

This chain connects TRBV5-1 to TRBJ1-4, with TRBD1 identical over 7 bases. CDR1 is SGHRS and CDR2 is YFSETQ in the germline V gene. The V gene end was trimmed by 6 bases and the J gene end by 5 bases; junction bases not matched to a gene: 13. The CDR3 is made up of 16 amino acids. This CDR3 reads CASTADKSRGNEKLFF. Here the CDR3 DNA reads TGCGCCAGCACTGCTGATAAAAGCAGGGGGAATGAAAAACTGTTTTTT. Complete variable domain (other parts from reference TRBV5-1 and TRBJ1-4): KAGVTQTPRYLIKTRGQQVTLSCSPISGHRSVSWYQQTPGQGLQFLFEYFSETQRNKGNFPGRFSGRQFSNSRSEMNVSTLELGDSALYLCASTADKSRGNEKLFFGSGTQLSVL.

This chain links TRBV9 with TRBJ2-3; 14 bases match TRBD2. In germline, CDR1 is SGDLS, CDR2 YYNGEE. The CDR3 has 21 residues. The ends lost 4 bases at V and 0 bases at J; junction bases unmatched: 16. As DNA, the CDR3 is TGTGCCAGCAGCTTTTCTTTGACTAGCGGGGGGGACAGTGCTAGCACAGATACGCAGTATTTT. It specifies CASSFSLTSGGDSASTDTQYF.

This chain links TRBV7-9 with TRBJ2-1; 14 bases map to TRBD2. J was trimmed by 10 bases and V by 6 bases; bases with no gene match: 8. The CDR3 spans 15 residues. Germline V lookup: CDR1 SEHNR, CDR2 FQNEAQ (reference sequence). This CDR3 reads CASRMTSGGAREQFF. CDR3 bases: TGTGCCAGCAGGATGACTAGCGGGGGGGCCCGGGAGCAGTTCTTC.

This clone has just one count. The V call is TRBV18, the J call TRBJ2-5; 9 bases match TRBD1. This CDR3 region has 15 residues. V trimming: 6 bases; J trimming: 5 bases; junction bases outside the gene matches: 10. CDR1 and CDR2 from the germline V gene are KGHSH and LQKENI. CDR3 in DNA: TGTGCCAGCTCCGGAGGCGGACAGGGGAAGGAGACCCAGTACTTC. Its translation: CASSGGGQGKETQYF.

This chain uses TRBV5-4 with TRBJ2-6; TRBD1 might be the D (6 bases). The CDR3 consists of 16 residues. The germline V gene has CDR1 SGHNT and CDR2 YYREEE (reference sequence). V dropped 4 bases and J dropped 0 bases, with 11 bases sitting between them. The CDR3 DNA is TGTGCCAGCAGCCTGGGACAAATCTCTGGGGCCAACGTCCTGACTTTC. Its protein product is CASSLGQISGANVLTF.

The chain joins TRBV5-1 to TRBJ2-2, with TRBD2 matching over 10 bases. Germline lookup yields CDR1 SGHRS and CDR2 YFSETQ. CDR3 length: 14 amino acids. Losses at the gene ends were 8 bases for V and 6 bases for J; bases not matched to a gene: 7. The DNA of the CDR3 is TGCGCCAGTTCTAGCGGGGGAAACTCCGGGGAGCTGTTTTTT. This gives the protein CASSSGGNSGELFF.

This chain links TRBV4-1 with TRBJ1-1; unclear D gene. V was trimmed by 0 bases and J by 10 bases, leaving 15 bases between them. Germline values: CDR1 MGHRA, CDR2 YSYEKL. CDR3 length equals 14 residues. CDR3 in DNA: TGCGCCAGCAGCCAAGATCCGGGTGGTGTAGTAGCTTTCTTT. Its translation is CASSQDPGGVVAFF.

The chain is built from TRBV7-9 and TRBJ1-2; the D is unclear. Looked up from germline, CDR1 is SEHNR and CDR2 is FQNEAQ (reference sequence). V shed 4 bases and J shed 14 bases, with 11 bases lying between them. The CDR3 runs to 10 residues. The CDR3 region has the DNA TGTGCCAGCAGCTCAAACTCTAGGACCTTC. Protein sequence: CASSSNSRTF.